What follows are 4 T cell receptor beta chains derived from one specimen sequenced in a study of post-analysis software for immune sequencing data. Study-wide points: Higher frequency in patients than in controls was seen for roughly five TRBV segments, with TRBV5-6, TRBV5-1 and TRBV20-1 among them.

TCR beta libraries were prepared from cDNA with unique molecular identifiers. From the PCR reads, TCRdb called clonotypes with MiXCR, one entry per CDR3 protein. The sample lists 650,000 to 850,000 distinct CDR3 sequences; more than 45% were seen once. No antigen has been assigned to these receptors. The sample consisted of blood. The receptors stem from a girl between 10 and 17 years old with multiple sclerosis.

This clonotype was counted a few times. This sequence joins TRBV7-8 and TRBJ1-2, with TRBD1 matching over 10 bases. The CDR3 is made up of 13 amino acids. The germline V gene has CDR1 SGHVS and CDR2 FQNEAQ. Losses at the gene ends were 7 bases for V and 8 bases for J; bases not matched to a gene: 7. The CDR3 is CASMRDRGWGYTF. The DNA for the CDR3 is TGTGCCAGCATGAGGGACAGGGGCTGGGGCTACACCTTC. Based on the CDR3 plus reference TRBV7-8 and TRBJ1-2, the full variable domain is GAGVSQSPRYKVAKRGQDVALRCDPISGHVSLFWYQQALGQGPEFLTYFQNEAQLDKSGLPSDRFFAERPEGSVSTLKIQRTQQEDSAVYLCASMRDRGWGYTFGSGTRLTVV.

The DNA of the CDR3 is TGCAGCGCCCGGGACACGGACAATGAGCAGTACTTC. This sequence encodes CSARDTDNEQYF. The chain combines TRBV29-1 with TRBJ2-1; weak D call: TRBD1 (6 bases). Near its end, the DNA agrees better with TRBJ2-7, so the J call may be wrong. Germline CDR1 and CDR2: SQVTM and ANQGSEA. The CDR3 runs to 12 residues.

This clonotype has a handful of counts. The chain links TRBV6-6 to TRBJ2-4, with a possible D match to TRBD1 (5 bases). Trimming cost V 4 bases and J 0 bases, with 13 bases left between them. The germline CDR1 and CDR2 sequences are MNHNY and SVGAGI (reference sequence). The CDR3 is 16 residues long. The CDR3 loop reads CASSSRLQGAKNIQYF. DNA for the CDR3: TGTGCCAGCAGTTCACGCTTGCAGGGAGCCAAAAACATTCAGTACTTC.

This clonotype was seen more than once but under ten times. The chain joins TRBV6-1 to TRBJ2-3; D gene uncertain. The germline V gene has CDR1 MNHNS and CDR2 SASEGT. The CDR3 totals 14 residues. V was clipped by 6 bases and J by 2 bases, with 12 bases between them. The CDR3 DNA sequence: TGTGCCAGCAGAAGACCGTTATCCACAGATACGCAGTATTTT. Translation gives CASRRPLSTDTQYF.